The clone carrying this T cell receptor beta chain was observed a handful of times. V gave up 1 base and J gave up 0 bases; unmatched junction bases: 4. The CDR3 length is 18 residues. CDR1 and CDR2 from the germline V gene are LGHDT and YNNKEL (reference sequence). This sample was taken from a study of blood T cell repertoires in COVID-19. Study information: The origin of the acute and convalescent COVID-19 samples was the United States, Italy and Spain. T cells, B-cell-depleted T cells, or PBMCs supplied cDNA or gDNA.

TCRdb keeps only in-frame clones here, not all; method: immunoSEQ multiplex PCR. The sample records some 380,000 clones, roughly 86% being singletons. This TCR derives from a human donor with acute or convalescent COVID-19. The donor label of this sample is uncertain. The sample consisted of peripheral blood. This chain connects TRBV3-1 (or the pseudogene TRBV3-2) to TRBJ2-7; 15 bases fit TRBD2. The chain's CDR3 is CASSQAGTSGRPSYEQYF. The DNA of the CDR3 is TGTGCCAGCAGCCAAGCAGGGACTAGCGGGAGGCCCTCCTACGAGCAGTACTTC.